This TCR beta chain is from a study of shared clonotypes between healthy human individuals. Germline assignment: CDR1 SNHLY and CDR2 FYNNEI. The CDR3 runs 12 residues. Trimming pared 6 bases from V and 4 bases from J, leaving 9 bases between. Selected positively for CCR7 and CD45RO-negative, naive CD8 cells excluded terminally differentiated effector memory CD45RA+ cells. Using immunoSEQ multiplex PCR, the repertoire was profiled, and TCRdb retains in-frame clones only, with some absent. The sample contains about 1,900,000 clones, about 94% of which appear only once. The chain joins TRBV2 to TRBJ1-1; TRBD1 might be the D (5 bases). This clonotype was sampled from a young man in good health. The sequencing sample was made of naive CD8+ T cells sorted from blood. The CDR3 bases are TGTGCCAGCAGGTGGGGGGGCACTGAAGCTTTCTTT. Translation gives CASRWGGTEAFF.